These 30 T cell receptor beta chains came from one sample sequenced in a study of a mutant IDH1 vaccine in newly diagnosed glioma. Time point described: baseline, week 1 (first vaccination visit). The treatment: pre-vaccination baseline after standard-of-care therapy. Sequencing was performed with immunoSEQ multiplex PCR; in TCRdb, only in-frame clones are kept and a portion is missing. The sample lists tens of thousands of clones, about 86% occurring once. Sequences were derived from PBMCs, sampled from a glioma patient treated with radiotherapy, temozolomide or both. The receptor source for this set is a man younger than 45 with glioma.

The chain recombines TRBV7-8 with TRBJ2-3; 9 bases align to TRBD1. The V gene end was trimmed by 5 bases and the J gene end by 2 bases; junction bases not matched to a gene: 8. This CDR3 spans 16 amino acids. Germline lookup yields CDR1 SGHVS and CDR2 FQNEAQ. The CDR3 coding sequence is TGTGCCAGCAGCCCGCCGGACAGGGGAGTCACAGATACGCAGTATTTT. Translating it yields CASSPPDRGVTDTQYF.

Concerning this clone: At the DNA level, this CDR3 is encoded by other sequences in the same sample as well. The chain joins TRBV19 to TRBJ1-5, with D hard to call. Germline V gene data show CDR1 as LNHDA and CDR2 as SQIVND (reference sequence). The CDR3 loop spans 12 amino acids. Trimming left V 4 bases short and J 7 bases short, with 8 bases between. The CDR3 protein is CASSRGGQPQHF. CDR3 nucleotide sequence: TGTGCCAGTAGTAGGGGAGGCCAGCCCCAGCATTTT.

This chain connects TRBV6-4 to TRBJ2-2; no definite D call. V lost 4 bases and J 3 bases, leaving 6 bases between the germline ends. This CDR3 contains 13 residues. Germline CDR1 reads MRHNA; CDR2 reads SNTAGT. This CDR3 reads CASSAGDTGELFF. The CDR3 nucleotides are TGTGCCAGCAGTGCTGGGGACACCGGGGAGCTGTTTTTT.

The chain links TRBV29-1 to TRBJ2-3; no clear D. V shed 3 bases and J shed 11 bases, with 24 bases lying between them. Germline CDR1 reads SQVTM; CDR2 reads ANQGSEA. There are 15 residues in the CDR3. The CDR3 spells CSVDFRRLGLGEQYF. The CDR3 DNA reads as TGCAGCGTTGATTTTCGTAGACTCGGTTTAGGAGAGCAGTATTTT.

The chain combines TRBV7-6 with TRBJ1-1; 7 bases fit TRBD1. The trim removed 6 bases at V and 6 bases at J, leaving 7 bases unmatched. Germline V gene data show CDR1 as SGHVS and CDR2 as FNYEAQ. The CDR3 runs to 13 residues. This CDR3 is CASSPSGGPEAFF. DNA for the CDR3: TGTGCCAGCAGTCCATCAGGGGGGCCTGAAGCTTTCTTT.

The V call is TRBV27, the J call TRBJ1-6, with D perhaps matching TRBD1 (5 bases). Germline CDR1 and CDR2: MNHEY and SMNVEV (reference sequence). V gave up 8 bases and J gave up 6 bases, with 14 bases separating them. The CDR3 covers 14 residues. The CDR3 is CASGPGGANSPLHF. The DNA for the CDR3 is TGTGCCAGCGGACCCGGGGGAGCTAATTCACCCCTCCACTTT.

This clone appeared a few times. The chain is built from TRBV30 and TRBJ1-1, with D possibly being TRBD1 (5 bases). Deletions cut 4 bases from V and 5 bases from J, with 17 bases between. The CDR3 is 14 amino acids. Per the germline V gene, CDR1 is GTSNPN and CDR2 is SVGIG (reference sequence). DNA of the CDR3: TGTGCCTGGAAAACCGGGACGATGAGAACTGAAGCTTTCTTT. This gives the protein CAWKTGTMRTEAFF.

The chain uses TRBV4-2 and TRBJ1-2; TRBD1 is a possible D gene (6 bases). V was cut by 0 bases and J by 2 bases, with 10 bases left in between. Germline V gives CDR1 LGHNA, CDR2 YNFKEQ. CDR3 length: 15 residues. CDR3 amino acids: CASSQEHTGNYGYTF. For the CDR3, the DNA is TGTGCCAGCAGCCAAGAACATACAGGGAACTATGGCTACACCTTC.

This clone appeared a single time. CDR3 DNA: TGTGCCAGCAGTTACCCCGAGGGGGTTGCAAGTGAAAAACTGTTTTTT. Protein product: CASSYPEGVASEKLFF. The chain recombines TRBV6-6 with TRBJ1-4, with D tentatively TRBD1 (6 bases). V lost 2 bases and J lost 7, with 17 bases in between. The CDR3 totals 16 residues. The germline gives CDR1 MNHNY, CDR2 SVGAGI (reference sequence).

The CDR3 is CASSSEGAPGQPQHF. Written as DNA, the CDR3 is TGCGCCAGCAGCTCTGAGGGGGCGCCGGGTCAGCCCCAGCATTTT. V is TRBV5-1 and J is TRBJ1-5; 7 nucleotides agree with TRBD1. The CDR3 sequence is 15 residues long. The V gene's germline CDR1 is SGHRS and CDR2 YFSETQ. V was pared by 3 bases and J by 6 bases, with 9 bases of the junction left unmatched.

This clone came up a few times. For the CDR3, the DNA is TGCGCCAGCAGCTTGGATGGGGCGAGCTCTGGAAACACCATATATTTT. Translating it yields CASSLDGASSGNTIYF. This chain links TRBV5-1 with TRBJ1-3, with D possibly matching TRBD1 (5 bases). V lost 0 bases to trimming and J lost 0 bases, with 10 bases between them. Germline CDR1 SGHRS, CDR2 YFSETQ. The CDR3 spans 16 residues.

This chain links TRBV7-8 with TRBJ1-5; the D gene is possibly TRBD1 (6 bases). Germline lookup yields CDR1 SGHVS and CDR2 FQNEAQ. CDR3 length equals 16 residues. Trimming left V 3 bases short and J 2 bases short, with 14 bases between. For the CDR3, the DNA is TGTGCCAGCAGCTTTAGGGCAGGGGCTGGCAATCAGCCCCAGCATTTT. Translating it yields CASSFRAGAGNQPQHF. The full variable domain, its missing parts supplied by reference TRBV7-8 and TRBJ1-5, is GAGVSQSPRYKVAKRGQDVALRCDPISGHVSLFWYQQALGQGPEFLTYFQNEAQLDKSGLPSDRFFAERPEGSVSTLKIQRTQQEDSAVYLCASSFRAGAGNQPQHFGDGTRLSIL.

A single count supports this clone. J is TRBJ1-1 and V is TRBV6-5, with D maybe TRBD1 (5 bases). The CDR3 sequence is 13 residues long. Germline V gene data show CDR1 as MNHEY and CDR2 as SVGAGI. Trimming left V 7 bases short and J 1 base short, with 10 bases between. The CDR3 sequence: CASTTDRNTEAFF. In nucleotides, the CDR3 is TGTGCCAGCACAACAGACAGGAACACTGAAGCTTTCTTT.

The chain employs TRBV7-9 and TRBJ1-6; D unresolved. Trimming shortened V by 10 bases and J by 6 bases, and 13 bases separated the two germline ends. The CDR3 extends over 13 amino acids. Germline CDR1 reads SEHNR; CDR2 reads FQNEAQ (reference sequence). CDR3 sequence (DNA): TGTGCCACGGACCGGGTCTCTAATTCACCCCTCCACTTT. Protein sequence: CATDRVSNSPLHF.

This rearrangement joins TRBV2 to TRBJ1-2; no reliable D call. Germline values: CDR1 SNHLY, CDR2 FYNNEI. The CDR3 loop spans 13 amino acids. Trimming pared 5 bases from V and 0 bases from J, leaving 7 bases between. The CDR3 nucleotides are TGTGCCAGCAGTCAAAGCCCTAACTATGGCTACACCTTC. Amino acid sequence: CASSQSPNYGYTF.

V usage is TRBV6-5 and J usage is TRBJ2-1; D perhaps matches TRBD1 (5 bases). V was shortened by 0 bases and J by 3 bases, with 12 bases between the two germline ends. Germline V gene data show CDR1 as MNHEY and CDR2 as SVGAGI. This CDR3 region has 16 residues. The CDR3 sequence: CASSYSRVGVYNEQFF. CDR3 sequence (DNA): TGTGCCAGCAGTTACTCCCGGGTAGGGGTCTACAATGAGCAGTTCTTC.

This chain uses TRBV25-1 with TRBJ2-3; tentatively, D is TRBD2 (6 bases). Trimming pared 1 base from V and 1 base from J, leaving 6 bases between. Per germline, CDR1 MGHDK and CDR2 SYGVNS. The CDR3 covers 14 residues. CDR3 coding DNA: TGTGCCAGCAGTGAATGGGGGGGCACAGATACGCAGTATTTT. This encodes CASSEWGGTDTQYF.

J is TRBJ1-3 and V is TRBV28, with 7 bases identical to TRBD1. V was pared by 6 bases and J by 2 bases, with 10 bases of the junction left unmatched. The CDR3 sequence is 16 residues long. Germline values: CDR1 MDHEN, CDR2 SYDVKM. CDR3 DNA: TGTGCCAGCAGCACCCCGACAGGGCGGGCTGGAAACACCATATATTTT. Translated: CASSTPTGRAGNTIYF.

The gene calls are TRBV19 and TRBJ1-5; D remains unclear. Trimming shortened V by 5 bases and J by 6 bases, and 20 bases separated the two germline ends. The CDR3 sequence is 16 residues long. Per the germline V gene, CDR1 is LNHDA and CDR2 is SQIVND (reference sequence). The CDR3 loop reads CASSFPEFSSGQPQHF. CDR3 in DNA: TGTGCCAGTAGTTTCCCGGAGTTTAGTTCTGGTCAGCCCCAGCATTTT.

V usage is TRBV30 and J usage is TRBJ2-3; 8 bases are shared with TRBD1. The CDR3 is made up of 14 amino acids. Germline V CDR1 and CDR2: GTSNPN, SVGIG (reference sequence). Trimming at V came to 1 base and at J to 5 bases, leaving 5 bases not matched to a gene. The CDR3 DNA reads TGTGCCTGGAGTGCGGGACAGGCCCGAGATACGCAGTATTTT. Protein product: CAWSAGQARDTQYF.

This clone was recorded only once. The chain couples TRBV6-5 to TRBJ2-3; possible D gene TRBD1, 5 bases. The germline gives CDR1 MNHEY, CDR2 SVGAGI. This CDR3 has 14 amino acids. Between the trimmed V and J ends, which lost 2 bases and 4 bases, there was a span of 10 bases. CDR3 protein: CASSYRGGADTQYF. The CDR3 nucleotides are TGTGCCAGCAGTTACAGGGGTGGGGCAGATACGCAGTATTTT.

CDR3 nucleotides: TGTGCCTGGAGTGGGGGAAGCTATGGCTACACCTTC. Amino acids: CAWSGGSYGYTF. The genes are TRBV30 and TRBJ1-2; D is ambiguous. The CDR3 has 12 residues. Trimming left V 1 base short and J 4 bases short, with 7 bases between. Germline CDR1 GTSNPN, CDR2 SVGIG (reference sequence).

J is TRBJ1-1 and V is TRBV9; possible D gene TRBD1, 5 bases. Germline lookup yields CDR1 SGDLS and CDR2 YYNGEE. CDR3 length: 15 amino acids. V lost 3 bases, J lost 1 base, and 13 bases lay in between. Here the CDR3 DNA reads TGTGCCAGCAGCGCCCCGCGGGGCTCGAACACTGAAGCTTTCTTT. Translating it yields CASSAPRGSNTEAFF.

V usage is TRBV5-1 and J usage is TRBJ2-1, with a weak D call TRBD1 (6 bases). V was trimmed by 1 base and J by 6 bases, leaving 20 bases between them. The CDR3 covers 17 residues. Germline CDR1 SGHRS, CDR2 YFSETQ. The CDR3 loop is CASSLYGDNGLSNEQFF. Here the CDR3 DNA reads TGCGCCAGCAGCTTGTACGGGGACAACGGGCTTAGCAATGAGCAGTTCTTC.

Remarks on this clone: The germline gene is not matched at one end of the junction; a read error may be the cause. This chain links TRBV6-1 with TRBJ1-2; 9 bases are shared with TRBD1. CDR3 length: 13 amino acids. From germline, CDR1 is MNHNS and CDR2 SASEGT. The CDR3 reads CASREGTGRGYTF. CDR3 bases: TGTGCCAGCAGAGAAGGGACAGGGCGCGGCTACACCTTC.

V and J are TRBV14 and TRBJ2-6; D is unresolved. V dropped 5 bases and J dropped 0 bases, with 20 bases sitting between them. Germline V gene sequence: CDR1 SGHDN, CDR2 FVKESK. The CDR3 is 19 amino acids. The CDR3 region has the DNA TGTGCCAGCAGCAGCCGAAGGAGTCGGGTGATCTCTGGGGCCAACGTCCTGACTTTC. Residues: CASSSRRSRVISGANVLTF.

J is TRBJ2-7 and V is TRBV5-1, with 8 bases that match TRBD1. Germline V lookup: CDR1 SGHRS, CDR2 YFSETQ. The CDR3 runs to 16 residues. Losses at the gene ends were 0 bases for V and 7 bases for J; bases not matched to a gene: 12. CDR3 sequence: CASSLGPDRVGREQYF. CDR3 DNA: TGCGCCAGCAGCTTGGGCCCGGACAGGGTTGGGCGAGAGCAGTACTTC. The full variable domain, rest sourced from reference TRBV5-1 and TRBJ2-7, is KAGVTQTPRYLIKTRGQQVTLSCSPISGHRSVSWYQQTPGQGLQFLFEYFSETQRNKGNFPGRFSGRQFSNSRSEMNVSTLELGDSALYLCASSLGPDRVGREQYFGPGTRLTVT.

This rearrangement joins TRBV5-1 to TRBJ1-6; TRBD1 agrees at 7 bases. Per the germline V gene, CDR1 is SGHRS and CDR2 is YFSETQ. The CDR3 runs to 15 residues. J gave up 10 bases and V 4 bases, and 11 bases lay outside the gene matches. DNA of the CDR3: TGCGCCAGCAGCGGGGGGGACAGTTGGGAATCACCCCTCCACTTT. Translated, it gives CASSGGDSWESPLHF. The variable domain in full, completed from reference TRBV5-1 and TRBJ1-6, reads KAGVTQTPRYLIKTRGQQVTLSCSPISGHRSVSWYQQTPGQGLQFLFEYFSETQRNKGNFPGRFSGRQFSNSRSEMNVSTLELGDSALYLCASSGGDSWESPLHFGNGTRLTVT.

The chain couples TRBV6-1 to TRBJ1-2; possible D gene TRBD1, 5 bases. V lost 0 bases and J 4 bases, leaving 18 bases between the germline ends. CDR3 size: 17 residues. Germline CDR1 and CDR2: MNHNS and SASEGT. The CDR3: CASSEAPGTALIYGYTF. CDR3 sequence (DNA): TGTGCCAGCAGTGAAGCCCCCGGGACGGCCTTGATCTATGGCTACACCTTC.

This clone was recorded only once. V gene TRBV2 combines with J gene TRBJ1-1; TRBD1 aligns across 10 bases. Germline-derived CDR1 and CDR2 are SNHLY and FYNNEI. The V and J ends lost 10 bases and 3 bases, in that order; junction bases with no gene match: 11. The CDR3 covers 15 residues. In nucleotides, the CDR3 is TGTGCCACCCACCTGGGGACAGGGGCGCACACTGAAGCTTTCTTT. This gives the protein CATHLGTGAHTEAFF.